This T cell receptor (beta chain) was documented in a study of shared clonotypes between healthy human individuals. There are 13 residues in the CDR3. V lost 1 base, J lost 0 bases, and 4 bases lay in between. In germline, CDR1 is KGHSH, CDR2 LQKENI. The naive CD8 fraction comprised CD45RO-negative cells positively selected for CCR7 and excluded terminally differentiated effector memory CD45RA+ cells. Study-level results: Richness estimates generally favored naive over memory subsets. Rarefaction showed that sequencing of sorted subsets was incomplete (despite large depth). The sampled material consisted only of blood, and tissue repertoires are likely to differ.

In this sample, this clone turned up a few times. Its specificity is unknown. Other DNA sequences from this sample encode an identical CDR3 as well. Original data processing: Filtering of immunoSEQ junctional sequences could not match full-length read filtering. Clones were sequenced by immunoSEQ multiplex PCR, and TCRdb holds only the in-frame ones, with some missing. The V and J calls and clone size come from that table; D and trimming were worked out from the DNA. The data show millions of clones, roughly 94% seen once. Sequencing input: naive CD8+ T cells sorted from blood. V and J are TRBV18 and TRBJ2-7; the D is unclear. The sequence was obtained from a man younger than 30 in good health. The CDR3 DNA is TGTGCCAGCTCACCACGGGACTCCTACGAGCAGTACTTC. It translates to CASSPRDSYEQYF. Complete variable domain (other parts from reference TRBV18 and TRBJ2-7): NAGVMQNPRHLVRRRGQEARLRCSPMKGHSHVYWYRQLPEEGLKFMVYLQKENIIDESGMPKERFSAEFPKEGPSILRIQQVVRGDSAAYFCASSPRDSYEQYFGPGTRLTVT.